This T cell receptor (beta chain) was observed in a study of spatial heterogeneity in lung cancer. Study context: On average, each unique TCR and UMI combination appeared more than ten times in raw reads.

MiXCR was run by TCRdb on the 5' RACE reads, yielding one entry per CDR3 protein. The repertoire includes 40,000 to 45,000 distinct CDR3 sequences, roughly 13% of them detected once, and 50% to 70% sits in the top ten. Time point: sample taken at primary tumor resection. TCRs were sequenced from unsorted whole RNA of tumor, nontumor lung or PBMC. This CDR3 contains 15 residues. V was trimmed by 4 bases and J by 10 bases, leaving 17 bases between them. CDR1 and CDR2 from the germline V gene are SGHTA and FQGTGA. This sequence joins TRBV7-3 and TRBJ1-6, with D tentatively TRBD1 (5 bases). This material consisted of PBMCs, taken at surgery. The origin of this receptor is a male donor with early-stage non-small cell lung cancer. DNA of the CDR3: TGTGCCAGCAGCTCCTCAGGGTCAAGAGGATCACCCCTCCACTTT. It is translated as CASSSSGSRGSPLHF.